The 19 T cell receptor beta chains reported below all come from one sample, sequenced in a study of T cell changes during pregnancy in multiple sclerosis. Sequencing used immunoSEQ multiplex PCR; TCRdb keeps in-frame clones, though not all of them. The table records tens of thousands of clones, roughly 94% of them present only once. The starting material was peripheral blood, obtained before pregnancy. All receptors derive from a female donor with multiple sclerosis, enrolled in a pregnancy study.

The V gene is TRBV5-1, the J gene TRBJ2-2; D uncertain. This CDR3 comprises 15 residues. Trimming pared 5 bases from V and 2 bases from J, leaving 13 bases between. In germline, CDR1 is SGHRS, CDR2 YFSETQ. In DNA, the CDR3 is TGCGCCAGCAGAGTACGGGTCGGCAACACCGGGGAGCTGTTTTTT. This sequence encodes CASRVRVGNTGELFF.

CDR3 amino acids: CAWSVGSGHGQPQHF. CDR3 DNA: TGTGCCTGGAGTGTGGGGTCAGGGCATGGTCAGCCCCAGCATTTT. The chain couples TRBV30 to TRBJ1-5; D is possibly TRBD1 (5 bases). V was cut by 0 bases and J by 6 bases, with 15 bases left in between. This CDR3 spans 15 amino acids. The germline V gene encodes CDR1 GTSNPN and CDR2 SVGIG (reference sequence).

The chain uses TRBV7-9 and TRBJ2-3; tentatively, D is TRBD1 (6 bases). The CDR3 totals 15 residues. V lost 5 bases and J 2 bases, leaving 14 bases between the germline ends. Germline assignment: CDR1 SEHNR and CDR2 FQNEAQ (reference sequence). The CDR3, as DNA: TGTGCCAGCAGCCTAGGACAGATCCACACAGATACGCAGTATTTT. Encoded protein: CASSLGQIHTDTQYF. The full variable domain, completed using reference TRBV7-9 and TRBJ2-3, is DTGVSQNPRHKITKRGQNVTFRCDPISEHNRLYWYRQTLGQGPEFLTYFQNEAQLEKSRLLSDRFSAERPKGSFSTLEIQRTEQGDSAMYLCASSLGQIHTDTQYFGPGTRLTVL.

The chain has TRBV10-3 and TRBJ2-1; no firm D call. V shed 10 bases and J shed 0 bases, with 13 bases lying between them. The CDR3 has 14 residues. Per the germline V gene, CDR1 is ENHRY and CDR2 is SYGVKD. The CDR3 DNA sequence: TGTGCCACCCGGGTAGAGAACTCCTACAATGAGCAGTTCTTC. Translating gives CATRVENSYNEQFF.

V gene TRBV30 combines with J gene TRBJ2-2, with D possibly matching TRBD1 (6 bases). Trimming left V 3 bases short and J 4 bases short, with 12 bases between. CDR1 and CDR2 from the germline V gene are GTSNPN and SVGIG (reference sequence). This CDR3 region has 14 residues. CDR3 protein: CAWSTGRGTGELFF. The CDR3 DNA follows: TGTGCCTGGAGCACAGGGCGCGGCACCGGGGAGCTGTTTTTT.

This chain connects TRBV10-2 to TRBJ1-4; weak D call: TRBD1 (6 bases). The CDR3 is 15 amino acids. Germline-derived CDR1 and CDR2 are WSHSY and SAAADI. The V gene lost 3 bases and the J gene lost 7 bases, with 15 bases spanning the gap. The CDR3 spells CASSDGQGGAEKLFF. The CDR3 nucleotides read TGCGCCAGCAGTGACGGACAAGGGGGGGCTGAAAAACTGTTTTTT.

The CDR3 DNA follows: TGTGCCAGCAGTTACTCGGGCAGGGACAATGAAGCTTTCTTT. Its protein is CASSYSGRDNEAFF. The chain links TRBV6-5 to TRBJ1-1; tentative D call: TRBD1 (6 bases). The germline CDR1 and CDR2 sequences are MNHEY and SVGAGI. V was pared by 0 bases and J by 7 bases, with 12 bases between. The CDR3 has 14 residues.

V and J are TRBV4-2 and TRBJ1-5; no definite D call. Trimming shortened V by 5 bases and J by 7 bases, and 15 bases separated the two germline ends. This CDR3 is built from 14 residues. Germline V lookup: CDR1 LGHNA, CDR2 YNFKEQ. The CDR3 bases are TGTGCCAGCAGCTACGACAAGCTGGGCCAGCCCCAGCATTTT. Protein product: CASSYDKLGQPQHF.

This rearrangement joins TRBV7-9 to TRBJ2-1; weak D call: TRBD2 (5 bases). The CDR3 is made up of 12 amino acids. With 3 bases removed from V and 15 bases from J, the gap between germline ends came to 15 bases. CDR1 is SEHNR, CDR2 FQNEAQ, per germline (reference sequence). This CDR3 reads CASSFLVGEAFF. The CDR3 nucleotides read TGTGCCAGCAGCTTTCTGGTGGGAGAGGCGTTCTTC.

In this sample, this clone turned up once. This chain connects TRBV27 to TRBJ2-1; D not resolved. There are 13 residues in the CDR3. The V end was cut by 7 bases, the J end by 3 bases, with 10 bases between. Germline V CDR1 and CDR2: MNHEY, SMNVEV (reference sequence). CDR3 sequence (DNA): TGTGCCAGCATGGCCTTCATCTACAATGAGCAGTTCTTC. As protein: CASMAFIYNEQFF.

This sequence joins TRBV29-1 and TRBJ2-7, with 12 bases aligning to TRBD2. Germline CDR1 is SQVTM and CDR2 is ANQGSEA. This CDR3 has 13 residues. V lost 6 bases to trimming and J lost 4 bases; unmatched junction nucleotides: 4. DNA of the CDR3: TGCAGCGTGACTAGCGGGAGAGTATACGAGCAGTACTTC. It translates to CSVTSGRVYEQYF.

The chain uses TRBV19 and TRBJ2-3, with 7 nucleotides matching TRBD2. V dropped 3 bases and J dropped 8; count of bases not matched to a gene: 20. Looked up from germline, CDR1 is LNHDA and CDR2 is SQIVND (reference sequence). This CDR3 is 18 amino acids long. Written as DNA, the CDR3 is TGTGCCAGTAGTATTACCTCGGCTAGCGGCGCGGGGTCGACTACGCAGTATTTT. Protein sequence: CASSITSASGAGSTTQYF.

CDR3 nucleotides: TGTGCTAGTGGTTTGGGCCCGGATCAGCCCCAGCATTTT. Protein sequence: CASGLGPDQPQHF. This chain uses TRBV12-5 with TRBJ1-5, with unresolved D. The CDR3 has 13 residues. V lost 1 base and J lost 5, with 6 bases in between. The germline V gene encodes CDR1 LGHNT and CDR2 FRNRAP.

V is TRBV27 and J is TRBJ2-1; 7 bases are shared with TRBD2. The CDR3 is made up of 17 amino acids. J lost 8 bases, V lost 3 bases, and 16 bases had no gene match. Germline V CDR1 and CDR2: MNHEY, SMNVEV (reference sequence). The CDR3 protein is CASSLIRTAGNKDEQFF. CDR3 nucleotide sequence: TGTGCCAGCAGTTTGATAAGAACAGCGGGAAACAAGGATGAGCAGTTCTTC.

The chain joins TRBV27 to TRBJ1-1; D unresolved. V was clipped by 1 base and J by 1 base, with 10 bases between them. The germline gives CDR1 MNHEY, CDR2 SMNVEV (reference sequence). The CDR3 length is 15 residues. The CDR3, as DNA: TGTGCCAGCAGTTTATATTCTGCAGGGAACACTGAAGCTTTCTTT. As protein: CASSLYSAGNTEAFF.

V usage is TRBV11-2 and J usage is TRBJ2-5; tentatively, D is TRBD1 (6 bases). This CDR3 comprises 18 residues. Germline V gene data show CDR1 as SGHAT and CDR2 as FQNNGV. V dropped 0 bases and J dropped 2 bases, with 19 bases sitting between them. The CDR3 coding sequence is TGTGCCAGCAGCTTAGACAGTCTCAGGGCAGGGGTACAAGAGACCCAGTACTTC. Translated: CASSLDSLRAGVQETQYF.

CDR3 residues: CASSPLRPGGVLESNQPQHF. CDR3 in DNA: TGTGCCAGCTCACCACTTCGCCCGGGGGGGGTCCTCGAAAGCAATCAGCCCCAGCATTTT. V is TRBV18 and J is TRBJ1-5; weak D call: TRBD1 (5 bases). This CDR3 is 20 amino acids long. Germline values: CDR1 KGHSH, CDR2 LQKENI. Deletions cut 1 base from V and 1 base from J, with 23 bases between.

This rearrangement joins TRBV9 to TRBJ2-3, with 9 bases that match TRBD2. The germline CDR1 and CDR2 sequences are SGDLS and YYNGEE. CDR3 length equals 15 residues. J gave up 4 bases and V 1 base, and 4 bases lay outside the gene matches. The chain's CDR3 is CASSVRGLAPDTQYF. The CDR3 nucleotides are TGTGCCAGCAGCGTACGGGGACTAGCTCCAGATACGCAGTATTTT.

About this clone itself: The junction departs from germline at one end; a sequencing error may be responsible. CDR3 bases: TGTGTCAGCAGTCCCCCGCTCGGGATTACCTACGAGCAGTACTTC. This translates into CVSSPPLGITYEQYF. This chain connects TRBV28 to TRBJ2-7, with a weak D call TRBD2 (5 bases). CDR3 length: 15 residues. Germline V gives CDR1 MDHEN, CDR2 SYDVKM.